Detailed here is one T cell receptor (beta chain). No antigen is known for it. This sample stems from a study of T-cell memory formation after mild COVID-19. Overall study results and limits: While clones contracting from day 15 to 85 were balanced between CD4 and CD8, later expanders leaned CD4+. Mostly located in CM and EM were contracting CD4+ clones, with contracting CD8+ clones located in EMRA.

Constant-segment primers served in 5'RACE that generated TCR alpha and TCR beta cDNA libraries bearing sample barcodes and UMIs. TCRdb reprocessed the 5' RACE reads with MiXCR, giving one entry per CDR3 protein. The sample has around 99,000 distinct CDR3 sequences; around 14% are singletons. The sample comprised PBMCs or a T cell subset sorted from them (not recorded which). The source of this sequence is a man between 18 and 29 years old who had mild COVID-19 (a few samples of this study predate the infection). Cell type and time point are not known.

In nucleotides, the CDR3 is TGTGCCAGCAGTTACTCGGACAGCCCGGGGGACGGCTACACCTTC. Protein sequence: CASSYSDSPGDGYTF. V is TRBV6-5 and J is TRBJ1-2; a weak D match, TRBD1 (6 bases). V dropped 0 bases and J dropped 8 bases, with 16 bases sitting between them. Per germline, CDR1 MNHEY and CDR2 SVGAGI. This CDR3 is built from 15 residues.